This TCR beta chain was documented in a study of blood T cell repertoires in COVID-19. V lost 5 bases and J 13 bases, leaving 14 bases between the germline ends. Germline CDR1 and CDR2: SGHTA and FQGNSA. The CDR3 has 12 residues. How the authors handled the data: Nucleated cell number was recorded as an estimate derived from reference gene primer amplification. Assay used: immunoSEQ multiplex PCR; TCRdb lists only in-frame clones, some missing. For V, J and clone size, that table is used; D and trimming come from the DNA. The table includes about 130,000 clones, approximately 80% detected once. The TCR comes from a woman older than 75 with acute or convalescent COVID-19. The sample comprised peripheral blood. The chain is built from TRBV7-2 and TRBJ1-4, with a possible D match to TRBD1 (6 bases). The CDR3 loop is CASSPLRGGLFF. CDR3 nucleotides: TGTGCCAGCAGCCCGCTGAGAGGGGGACTGTTTTTT.